A selection of T cell receptor beta chains follows, all from one sample in a study of early T cells in non-severe SARS-CoV-2 infection. TCRdb called the 5' RACE reads again in MiXCR, with one record for every CDR3 protein. The sample lists about 100,000 distinct CDR3 sequences, 13% occurring once. Sequencing was carried out using whole blood. These receptors came from an adult who was a healthcare worker with PCR-confirmed SARS-CoV-2 infection or an uninfected control (not recorded which). Each CDR3 is given with its conserved first and last residue. Each record gives: D gene, V gene, clone size, J gene, CDR3 DNA, CDR3 protein. The D gene is left open where the match is weak. Clone size, where shown, is once, few, many, or a class for clones that have expanded.

NA	TRBV7-9	few	TRBJ2-7	TGTGCCAGCAGCTTAGGACAGTATTTCGACGAGCAGTACTTC	CASSLGQYFDEQYF
NA	TRBV25-1	NA	TRBJ2-1	TGTGCCAGCAGTCCCGTCGGGACACAATTAATGAGGCAGTTCTTC	CASSPVGTQLMRQFF
NA	TRBV20-1	many	TRBJ2-3	TGCAGTGCTAGAGATTCGGACCTTTATACGCAGTATTTT	CSARDSDLYTQYF
TRBD1	TRBV28	few	TRBJ2-2	TGTGCCAGCAGTATCTACCCGGCGGTCGACAGGGTAGACACCGGGGAGCTGTTTTTT	CASSIYPAVDRVDTGELFF
TRBD1	TRBV10-3	NA	TRBJ2-5	TGTGCCATCAGTAGTGGACAGGTCCAAGAGACCCAGTACTTC	CAISSGQVQETQYF
NA	TRBV15	many	TRBJ1-6	TGTGCCACCAGAGTAGGGCAGCTCAATTCACCCCTCCACTTT	CATRVGQLNSPLHF
TRBD1	TRBV27	many	TRBJ2-7	TGTGCCAGCAGTTTACGACCTCCGGGACAGGACCCCGAGCAGTACTTC	CASSLRPPGQDPEQYF
NA	TRBV10-3	many	TRBJ2-5	TGTGCCATCAGTGAGTCCCTACAGGGCGAGACCCAGTACTTC	CAISESLQGETQYF
NA	TRBV20-1	few	TRBJ1-3	TGCAGTGCTACGACAGCTCTCTCTGGAAACACCATATATTTT	CSATTALSGNTIYF
NA	TRBV20-1	few	TRBJ1-1	TGCAGTGCTAGATTAAAGCAAGGCACTGAAGCTTTCTTT	CSARLKQGTEAFF
NA	TRBV5-6	many	TRBJ2-2	TGTGCCAGCAGCCCCGGTCGAGCGTCTGCCGGGGAGCTGTTTTTT	CASSPGRASAGELFF
NA	TRBV20-1	many	TRBJ1-1	TGCAGTGCTAGCCCCCAGCGGGCCATCACTGAAGCTTTCTTT	CSASPQRAITEAFF
TRBD1	TRBV6-2/TRBV6-3	many	TRBJ1-5	TGTGCCAGCAAAACACCGGGACAGCGGAATCAGCCCCAGCATTTT	CASKTPGQRNQPQHF
NA	TRBV30	NA	TRBJ1-2	TGTGCCTGGAAGGACGTTAACTATGGCTACACCTTC	CAWKDVNYGYTF
TRBD1	TRBV3-1	NA	TRBJ2-6	TGTGCCAGCAGCCCACCGGACAGGGAATCTGGGGCCAACGTCCTGACTTTC	CASSPPDRESGANVLTF
NA	TRBV6-1	few	TRBJ1-5	TGTGCCAGCAGTGGAGTCCGGGACGGCTATCAGCCCCAGCATTTT	CASSGVRDGYQPQHF
TRBD1	TRBV20-1	many	TRBJ2-7	TGCAGTGCAGGACAGGGCTACGAGCAGTACTTC	CSAGQGYEQYF